This TCR beta chain was identified in a study of response to subunit inactivated influenza vaccine. Study observations and caveats: Every seasonal influenza vaccination brings in few new T cells, the authors suggested.

This clonotype was detected ten times or more. Antigen: not known. One entry per CDR3 protein, called by TCRdb with MiXCR from the RT-PCR reads. The sample lists some 500,000 distinct CDR3 sequences; about an eighth were seen once. The source was PBMCs from blood, collected about 40 days after vaccination. This sequence was found in a man aged 50-59 years who received an inactivated influenza vaccine.

CDR3 residues: CASSENWGVNEQFF. The CDR3 DNA sequence: TGTGCCAGCAGTGAAAACTGGGGGGTTAATGAGCAGTTCTTC. V is TRBV6-1 and J is TRBJ2-1; D might be TRBD2 (6 bases). V lost 2 bases, J lost 7 bases, and 12 bases lay in between. CDR3 length equals 14 residues. CDR1 and CDR2 from the germline V gene are MNHNS and SASEGT.